These 21 T cell receptor beta chains originate from one sample sequenced in a study of neurological immune-mediated disorders. TCRdb passed the 5' RACE reads through MiXCR, listing each CDR3 protein once. The sample has 85,000 to 100,000 distinct CDR3 sequences, roughly 4% seen once. The specimen was PBMCs. The origin of the receptors is a woman under 30 with multiple sclerosis.

This clonotype was picked up many times. The genes are TRBV4-2 and TRBJ2-7, with D tentatively TRBD1 (6 bases). The CDR3 is 14 amino acids. Germline CDR1 and CDR2: LGHNA and YNFKEQ. Trimming took off 2 bases at V and 3 bases at J, with 11 bases between the two ends. CDR3 residues: CASSQTDRNYEQYF. The CDR3 DNA sequence: TGTGCCAGCAGCCAAACCGACAGGAACTACGAGCAGTACTTC.

This clonotype was detected many times. The V and J genes are TRBV7-2 and TRBJ2-1; 7 nucleotides match TRBD2. With V trimmed by 5 bases and J by 2 bases, 9 bases remained unmatched. Germline V CDR1 and CDR2: SGHTA, FQGNSA. The CDR3 is made up of 16 amino acids. The CDR3 sequence: CASSPMGGVAYNEQFF. The CDR3, as DNA: TGTGCCAGCAGCCCGATGGGGGGGGTGGCCTACAATGAGCAGTTCTTC.

The table lists this clonotype with many counts. This chain uses TRBV6-6 with TRBJ1-5, with 10 bases fitting TRBD1. Per germline, CDR1 MNHNY and CDR2 SVGAGI (reference sequence). This CDR3 spans 15 amino acids. Losses at the gene ends were 4 bases for V and 4 bases for J; bases not matched to a gene: 4. CDR3 sequence (DNA): TGTGCCAGCAGTTGGAGGGACAGGGGAAATCAGCCCCAGCATTTT. Its translation is CASSWRDRGNQPQHF.

This clonotype was counted at least ten times. The rearrangement uses TRBV5-1 and TRBJ2-7; 9 nucleotides match TRBD1. CDR3 length: 14 residues. The V gene's germline CDR1 is SGHRS and CDR2 YFSETQ. V lost 4 bases and J lost 7; bases outside the gene matches: 9. The CDR3 coding sequence is TGCGCCAGCAGCCCCTGGGACAGGGTCCGGGAGCAGTACTTC. It encodes CASSPWDRVREQYF. Full variable domain (remainder filled in from reference TRBV5-1 and TRBJ2-7): KAGVTQTPRYLIKTRGQQVTLSCSPISGHRSVSWYQQTPGQGLQFLFEYFSETQRNKGNFPGRFSGRQFSNSRSEMNVSTLELGDSALYLCASSPWDRVREQYFGPGTRLTVT.

J is TRBJ2-3 and V is TRBV15, with TRBD2 as a possible D gene (7 bases). The germline CDR1 and CDR2 sequences are LNHNV and YYDKDF (reference sequence). This CDR3 contains 15 residues. V was shortened by 3 bases and J by 1 base, with 11 bases between the two germline ends. The CDR3 spells CATSRGGAGTDTQYF. The DNA of the CDR3 is TGTGCCACCAGCAGGGGGGGGGCGGGCACAGATACGCAGTATTTT.

In its sample, this clonotype was seen many times. V and J are TRBV4-3 and TRBJ2-2; D not resolved. Germline V gene lookup returns CDR1 LGHNA and CDR2 YSLEER. The V end was cut by 4 bases, the J end by 2 bases, with 8 bases between. The CDR3 has 14 residues. CDR3 coding DNA: TGCGCCAGCAGCCCTCAATTTAACACCGGGGAGCTGTTTTTT. This codes for CASSPQFNTGELFF.

Many counts were recorded for this clonotype. V and J are TRBV18 and TRBJ2-3, with TRBD1 matching 9 bases. J was trimmed by 5 bases and V by 6 bases; bases with no gene match: 6. CDR3 length: 14 residues. Germline loops: CDR1 KGHSH, CDR2 LQKENI. This chain's CDR3 is CASSLNRGLDTQYF. CDR3 DNA: TGTGCCAGCTCGCTCAACAGGGGGCTAGATACGCAGTATTTT. The variable domain in full, completed from reference TRBV18 and TRBJ2-3, reads NAGVMQNPRHLVRRRGQEARLRCSPMKGHSHVYWYRQLPEEGLKFMVYLQKENIIDESGMPKERFSAEFPKEGPSILRIQQVVRGDSAAYFCASSLNRGLDTQYFGPGTRLTVL.

This clonotype was counted many times. The chain carries TRBV6-6 and TRBJ1-2, with D maybe TRBD1 (6 bases). CDR1 is MNHNY and CDR2 is SVGAGI in the germline V gene (reference sequence). Trimming removed 6 bases from V and 3 bases from J, with 11 bases in between. The CDR3 totals 13 residues. The CDR3 protein is CASRQGLDYGYTF. The CDR3, as DNA: TGTGCCAGCAGGCAGGGGCTCGACTATGGCTACACCTTC.

This clonotype appeared many times. This chain connects TRBV7-9 to TRBJ1-1; no clear D. V was cut by 10 bases and J by 2 bases, with 17 bases left in between. In germline, CDR1 is SEHNR, CDR2 FQNEAQ (reference sequence). The CDR3 spans 14 residues. The CDR3 is CAIERMDGNTEAFF. As DNA, the CDR3 is TGTGCCATCGAACGTATGGACGGAAACACTGAAGCTTTCTTT.

The sample holds many counts of this clonotype. The chain joins TRBV28 to TRBJ2-1, with TRBD2 matching 8 bases. The CDR3 loop spans 15 amino acids. V lost 4 bases to trimming and J lost 13 bases; unmatched junction nucleotides: 15. CDR1 and CDR2 (germline): MDHEN, SYDVKM. The CDR3 protein is CASSSGLASISEQFF. For the CDR3, the DNA is TGTGCCAGCAGTTCAGGACTAGCCTCAATCTCGGAACAGTTCTTC.

At least ten counts were recorded for this clonotype. This rearrangement joins TRBV12-3 or TRBV12-4 to TRBJ2-6; no firm D call. This CDR3 region has 12 residues. Deletions cut 6 bases from V and 4 bases from J, with 4 bases between. In DNA form, the CDR3 reads TGTGCCAGCAGACCCGGGGCCAACGTCCTGACTTTC. This codes for CASRPGANVLTF.

This clonotype occurred many times. V and J are TRBV20-1 and TRBJ2-7; D is uncertain. V was trimmed by 3 bases and J by 2 bases, leaving 8 bases between them. Germline V CDR1 and CDR2: DFQATT, SNEGSKA (reference sequence). CDR3 length: 12 residues. The CDR3 region has the DNA TGCAGTGCTAGGCAGCACACCTACGAGCAGTACTTC. Protein product: CSARQHTYEQYF.

As regards this clonotype: A much larger clonotype is one base distant, so this may be a read error. The V call is TRBV18, the J call TRBJ1-2; unclear D gene. Trimming took off 7 bases at V and 8 bases at J, with 17 bases between the two ends. Germline V gives CDR1 KGHSH, CDR2 LQKENI. CDR3 length equals 13 residues. Written as DNA, the CDR3 is TGTGCCAGCTACCCGGACCGGCTTGAAGGCTACACCTTC. The encoded protein is CASYPDRLEGYTF.

This clonotype was seen repeatedly, ten times or more. V is TRBV7-9 and J is TRBJ1-4; the D is unclear. CDR1 is SEHNR, CDR2 FQNEAQ, per germline (reference sequence). The CDR3 consists of 14 residues. V was shortened by 6 bases and J by 7 bases, with 15 bases between the two germline ends. The CDR3 region is CASRRLMQIEKLFF. As DNA, the CDR3 is TGTGCCAGCAGACGACTTATGCAAATTGAAAAACTGTTTTTT.

This clonotype was counted ten times or more. The V call is TRBV5-5, the J call TRBJ2-1; D possibly corresponds to TRBD2 (5 bases). This CDR3 has 15 amino acids. V lost 4 bases and J lost 5, with 16 bases in between. From germline, CDR1 is SGHKS and CDR2 YYEKEE (reference sequence). CDR3 amino acids: CASSRGSSRDNEQFF. The CDR3 nucleotides are TGTGCCAGCAGCCGAGGGTCATCTAGGGACAATGAGCAGTTCTTC.

Notes on this clonotype: A much bigger clone sits one base away, suggesting this may be a read error. V and J are TRBV5-5 and TRBJ1-5; D possibly corresponds to TRBD1 (5 bases). The CDR3 contains 14 residues. Germline V lookup: CDR1 SGHKS, CDR2 YYEKEE (reference sequence). Trimming removed 5 bases from V and 0 bases from J, with 9 bases in between. CDR3 sequence (DNA): TGTGCCAGCAGTAAAGGGGTTAGCAATCAGCCCCAGCATTTT. Translated, it gives CASSKGVSNQPQHF.

This clonotype was seen at least ten times. CDR3 sequence: CASSFSSPGNEQFF. The CDR3 DNA follows: TGTGCCAGCAGCTTCAGTAGCCCCGGCAATGAGCAGTTCTTC. The V call is TRBV12-3 or TRBV12-4, the J call TRBJ2-1; no clear D gene. There are 14 residues in the CDR3. V lost 6 bases and J 6 bases, leaving 15 bases between the germline ends.

The sample holds many counts of this clonotype. V usage is TRBV18 and J usage is TRBJ1-2, with TRBD1 matching 7 bases. The CDR3 has 18 residues. V shed 8 bases, J shed 4 bases, and the junction held 22 bases outside the gene matches. In germline, CDR1 is KGHSH, CDR2 LQKENI. The CDR3 loop reads CASRGAEDRPLTPYGYTF. For the CDR3, the DNA is TGTGCCAGCCGCGGGGCAGAGGACAGGCCCCTCACCCCCTATGGCTACACCTTC.

This clonotype was seen at least ten times. The J gene is TRBJ2-1, the V gene TRBV27, with D unresolved. The CDR3 spans 12 residues. The V and J ends lost 2 bases and 10 bases respectively, with 9 bases between them. Germline V gives CDR1 MNHEY, CDR2 SMNVEV (reference sequence). The CDR3: CASSLTGFEQFF. DNA of the CDR3: TGTGCCAGCAGTTTAACCGGGTTCGAGCAGTTCTTC.

This clonotype was picked up many times. The genes are TRBV5-1 and TRBJ2-1, with D tentatively TRBD1 (5 bases). The CDR3 length is 16 residues. The V and J ends lost 3 bases and 0 bases respectively, with 13 bases between them. Germline V gene sequence: CDR1 SGHRS, CDR2 YFSETQ. The DNA for the CDR3 is TGCGCCAGCAGCTCGACAGTGCCCAGCTCCTACAATGAGCAGTTCTTC. Amino acid sequence: CASSSTVPSSYNEQFF.

This clonotype appeared many times. The chain is built from TRBV29-1 and TRBJ1-2; D remains ambiguous. Looked up from germline, CDR1 is SQVTM and CDR2 is ANQGSEA. Trimming left V 0 bases short and J 7 bases short, with 9 bases between. The CDR3 length is 12 residues. CDR3 region: CSVEDPGFGYTF. Here the CDR3 DNA reads TGCAGCGTTGAAGACCCAGGATTTGGCTACACCTTC.